This TCR beta chain was sequenced for a study of T cell responses to AZD1222 COVID-19 vaccine. Note on this clone: The antigen is not known.

Profiling relied on immunoSEQ multiplex PCR, and the TCRdb table lists in-frame clones only, not all of them. The sample lists approximately 300,000 clones, 94% occurring once. Pooled together were second doses at about 4 or about 12 weeks. Study-wide results and caveats: Compared with day 0, the breadth and depth of the Spike-specific TCR repertoire rose significantly after two doses of AZD1222. Reportedly, nearly half the spike-specific TCRs target unmutated variant regions.

Germline V lookup: CDR1 LGHDT, CDR2 YNNKEL (reference sequence). The CDR3 contains 13 residues. V lost 4 bases, J lost 7 bases, and 8 bases lay in between. This TCR came from an adult who received the AZD1222 COVID-19 vaccine. Sequenced here: peripheral blood, sampled 28 days after the second AZD1222 dose. The rearrangement links TRBV3-1 (or the pseudogene TRBV3-2) to TRBJ1-6; maybe TRBD1 (5 bases). The CDR3, as DNA: TGTGCCAGCAGCCTCAGGGCCAATTCACCCCTCCACTTT. Protein: CASSLRANSPLHF.